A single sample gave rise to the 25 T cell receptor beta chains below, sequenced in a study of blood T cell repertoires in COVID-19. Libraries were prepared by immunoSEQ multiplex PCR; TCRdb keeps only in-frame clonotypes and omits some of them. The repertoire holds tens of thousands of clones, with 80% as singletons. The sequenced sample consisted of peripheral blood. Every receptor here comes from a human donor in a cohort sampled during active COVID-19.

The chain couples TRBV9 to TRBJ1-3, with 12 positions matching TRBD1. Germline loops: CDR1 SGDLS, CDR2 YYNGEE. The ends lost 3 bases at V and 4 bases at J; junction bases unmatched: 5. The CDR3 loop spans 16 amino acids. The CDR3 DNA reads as TGTGCCAGCAGCGCGGGACAGGGGGCAGGGGGAAACACCATATATTTT. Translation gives CASSAGQGAGGNTIYF.

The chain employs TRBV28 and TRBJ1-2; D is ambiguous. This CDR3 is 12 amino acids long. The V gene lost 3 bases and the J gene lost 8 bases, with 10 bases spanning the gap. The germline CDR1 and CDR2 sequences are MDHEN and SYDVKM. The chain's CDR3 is CASSFTVVGYTF. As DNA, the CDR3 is TGTGCCAGCAGTTTCACGGTGGTCGGCTACACCTTC.

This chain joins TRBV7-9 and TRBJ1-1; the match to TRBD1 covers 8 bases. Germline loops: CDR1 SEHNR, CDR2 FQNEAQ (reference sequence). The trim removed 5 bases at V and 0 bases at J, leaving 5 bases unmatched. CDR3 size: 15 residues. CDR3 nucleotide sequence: TGTGCCAGCAGCGTAGGACAGGGAGTGAACACTGAAGCTTTCTTT. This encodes CASSVGQGVNTEAFF.

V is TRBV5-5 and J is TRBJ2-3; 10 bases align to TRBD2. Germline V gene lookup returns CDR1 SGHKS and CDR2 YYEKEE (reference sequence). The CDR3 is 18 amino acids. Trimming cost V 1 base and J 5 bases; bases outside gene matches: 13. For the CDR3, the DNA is TGTGCCAGCAGCTTGCGGGCCCTTAGCGGGAGGTCCCAAGATACGCAGTATTTT. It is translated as CASSLRALSGRSQDTQYF.

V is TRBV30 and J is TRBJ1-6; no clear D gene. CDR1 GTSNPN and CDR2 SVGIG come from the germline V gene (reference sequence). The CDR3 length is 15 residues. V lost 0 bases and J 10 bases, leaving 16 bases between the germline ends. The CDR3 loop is CAWSVRVRNGSPLHF. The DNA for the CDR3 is TGTGCCTGGAGTGTACGAGTCAGGAATGGCTCACCCCTCCACTTT.

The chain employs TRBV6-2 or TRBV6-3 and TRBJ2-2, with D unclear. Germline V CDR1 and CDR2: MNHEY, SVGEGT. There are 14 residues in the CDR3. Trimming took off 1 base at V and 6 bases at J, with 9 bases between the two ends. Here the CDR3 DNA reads TGTGCCAGCAGTTACTACCTACCCGCCGGGGAGCTGTTTTTT. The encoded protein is CASSYYLPAGELFF.

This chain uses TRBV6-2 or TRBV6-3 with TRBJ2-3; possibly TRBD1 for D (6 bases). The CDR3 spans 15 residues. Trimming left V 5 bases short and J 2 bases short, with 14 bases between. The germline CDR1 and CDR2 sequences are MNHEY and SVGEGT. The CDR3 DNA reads TGTGCCAGCAGTCCGACCGACAGGCCCACAGATACGCAGTATTTT. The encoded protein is CASSPTDRPTDTQYF.

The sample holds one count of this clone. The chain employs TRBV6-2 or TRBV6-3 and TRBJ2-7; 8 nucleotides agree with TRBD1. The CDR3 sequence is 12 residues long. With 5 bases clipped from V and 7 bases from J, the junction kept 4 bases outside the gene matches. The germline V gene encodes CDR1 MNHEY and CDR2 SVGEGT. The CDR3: CASSRTGREQYV. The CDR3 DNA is TGTGCCAGCAGTAGGACAGGGAGGGAGCAGTACGTC.

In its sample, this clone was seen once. CDR3 nucleotides: TGTGCCAGCAGCTCAATGGGACAGCGTAATCTCGATACGCAGTATTTT. This translates into CASSSMGQRNLDTQYF. The genes are TRBV5-5 and TRBJ2-3; the match to TRBD1 covers 7 bases. Per the germline V gene, CDR1 is SGHKS and CDR2 is YYEKEE (reference sequence). The length of the CDR3 is 16 residues. Trimming at V came to 3 bases and at J to 6 bases, leaving 13 bases not matched to a gene.

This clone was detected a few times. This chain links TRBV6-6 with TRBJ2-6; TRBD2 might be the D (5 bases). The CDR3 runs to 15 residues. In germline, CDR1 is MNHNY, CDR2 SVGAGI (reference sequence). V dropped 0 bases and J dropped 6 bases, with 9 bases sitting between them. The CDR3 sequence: CASSYSAGEANVLTF. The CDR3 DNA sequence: TGTGCCAGCAGTTACTCGGCGGGTGAGGCCAACGTCCTGACTTTC.

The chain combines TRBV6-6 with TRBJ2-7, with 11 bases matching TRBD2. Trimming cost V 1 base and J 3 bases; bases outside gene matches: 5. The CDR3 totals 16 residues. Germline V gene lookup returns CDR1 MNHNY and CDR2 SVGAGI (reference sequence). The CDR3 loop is CASSYFRTSGHYEQYF. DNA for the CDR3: TGTGCCAGCAGTTACTTTCGGACTAGCGGGCACTACGAGCAGTACTTC.

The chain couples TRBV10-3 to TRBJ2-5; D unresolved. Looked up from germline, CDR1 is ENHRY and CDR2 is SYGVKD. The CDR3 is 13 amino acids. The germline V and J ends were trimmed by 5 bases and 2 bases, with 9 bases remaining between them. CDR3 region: CAISPREQETQYF. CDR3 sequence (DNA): TGTGCCATCAGTCCGCGAGAGCAAGAGACCCAGTACTTC.

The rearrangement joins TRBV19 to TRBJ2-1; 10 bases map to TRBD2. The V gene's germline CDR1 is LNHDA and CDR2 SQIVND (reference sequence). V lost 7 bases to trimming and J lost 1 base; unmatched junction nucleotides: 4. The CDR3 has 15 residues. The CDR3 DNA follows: TGTGCCAGTACGGAGCGGGAGGGATCCTACAATGAGCAGTTCTTC. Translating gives CASTEREGSYNEQFF.

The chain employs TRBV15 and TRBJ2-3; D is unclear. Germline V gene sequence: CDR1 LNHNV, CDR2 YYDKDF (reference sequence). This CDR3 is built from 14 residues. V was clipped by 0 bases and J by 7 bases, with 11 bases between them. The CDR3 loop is CATSREPSTNTQYF. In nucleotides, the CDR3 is TGTGCCACCAGCAGAGAGCCCTCTACGAATACGCAGTATTTT.

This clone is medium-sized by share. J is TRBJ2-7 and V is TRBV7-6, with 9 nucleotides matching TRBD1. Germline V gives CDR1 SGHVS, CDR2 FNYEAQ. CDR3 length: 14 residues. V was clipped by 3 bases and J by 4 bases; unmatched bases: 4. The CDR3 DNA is TGTGCCAGCAGCTTTGGGACAGGGACGTACGAGCAGTACTTC. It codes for CASSFGTGTYEQYF.

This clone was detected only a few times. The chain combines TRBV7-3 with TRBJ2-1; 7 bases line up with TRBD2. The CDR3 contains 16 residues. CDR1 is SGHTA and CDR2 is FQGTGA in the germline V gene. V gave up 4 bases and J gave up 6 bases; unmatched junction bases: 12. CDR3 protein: CASSSQPGSGTNEQFF. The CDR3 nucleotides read TGTGCCAGCAGCTCCCAACCGGGAAGCGGGACCAATGAGCAGTTCTTC.

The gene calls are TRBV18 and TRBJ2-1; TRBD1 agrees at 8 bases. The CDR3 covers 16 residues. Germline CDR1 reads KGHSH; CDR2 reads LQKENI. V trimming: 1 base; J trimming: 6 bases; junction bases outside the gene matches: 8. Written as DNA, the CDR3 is TGTGCCAGCTCACCACGCCTAGGACAGGGATTCAATGAGCAGTTCTTC. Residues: CASSPRLGQGFNEQFF.

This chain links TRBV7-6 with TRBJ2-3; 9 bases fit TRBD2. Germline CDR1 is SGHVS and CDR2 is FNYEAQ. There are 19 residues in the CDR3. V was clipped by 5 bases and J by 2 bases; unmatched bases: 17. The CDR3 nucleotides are TGTGCCAGCAGCCCGCGGGGGCTAGCGGGACGAGATAACACAGATACGCAGTATTTT. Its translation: CASSPRGLAGRDNTDTQYF.

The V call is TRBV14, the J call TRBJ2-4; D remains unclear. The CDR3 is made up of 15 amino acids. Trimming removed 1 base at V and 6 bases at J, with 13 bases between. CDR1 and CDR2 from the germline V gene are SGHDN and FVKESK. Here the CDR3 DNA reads TGTGCCAGCAGCCAAGCTGCGCGCCCGGGAAACATTCAGTACTTC. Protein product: CASSQAARPGNIQYF.

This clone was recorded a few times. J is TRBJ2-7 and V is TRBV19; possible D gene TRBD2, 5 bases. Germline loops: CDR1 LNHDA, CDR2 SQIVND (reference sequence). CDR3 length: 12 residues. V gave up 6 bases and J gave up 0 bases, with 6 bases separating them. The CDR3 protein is CASRGSSYEQYF. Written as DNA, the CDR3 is TGTGCCAGTAGGGGGAGCTCCTACGAGCAGTACTTC.

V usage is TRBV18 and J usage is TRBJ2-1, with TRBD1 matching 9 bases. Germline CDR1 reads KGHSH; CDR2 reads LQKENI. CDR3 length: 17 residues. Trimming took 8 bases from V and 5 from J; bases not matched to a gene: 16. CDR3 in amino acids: CASTRAPGTGSDNEQFF. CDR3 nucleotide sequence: TGTGCCAGCACTCGTGCCCCGGGGACAGGGTCAGACAATGAGCAGTTCTTC. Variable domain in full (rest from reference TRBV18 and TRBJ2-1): NAGVMQNPRHLVRRRGQEARLRCSPMKGHSHVYWYRQLPEEGLKFMVYLQKENIIDESGMPKERFSAEFPKEGPSILRIQQVVRGDSAAYFCASTRAPGTGSDNEQFFGPGTRLTVL.

Here the CDR3 reads CASSPGLGLAGGQSSYNEQFF. Written as DNA, the CDR3 is TGTGCCAGCAGCCCCGGACTCGGTCTAGCGGGGGGCCAGAGCTCCTACAATGAGCAGTTCTTC. The chain has TRBV4-2 and TRBJ2-1, with 11 bases fitting TRBD2. Trimming at V came to 4 bases and at J to 0 bases, leaving 17 bases not matched to a gene. The length of the CDR3 is 21 residues. Germline CDR1 is LGHNA and CDR2 is YNFKEQ.

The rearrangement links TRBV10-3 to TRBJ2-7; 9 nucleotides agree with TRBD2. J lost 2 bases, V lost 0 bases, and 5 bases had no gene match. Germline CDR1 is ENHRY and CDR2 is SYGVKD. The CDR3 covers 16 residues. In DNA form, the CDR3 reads TGTGCCATCAGTGAGTCCAGCGGGGGGCCCCCCTACGAGCAGTACTTC. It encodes CAISESSGGPPYEQYF.

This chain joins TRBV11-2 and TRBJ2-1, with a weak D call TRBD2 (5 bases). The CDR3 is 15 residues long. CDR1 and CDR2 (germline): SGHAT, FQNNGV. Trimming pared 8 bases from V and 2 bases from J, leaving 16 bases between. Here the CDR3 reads CASRIGGLTYNEQFF. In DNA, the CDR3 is TGTGCCAGCCGGATCGGCGGGCTGACCTACAATGAGCAGTTCTTC.

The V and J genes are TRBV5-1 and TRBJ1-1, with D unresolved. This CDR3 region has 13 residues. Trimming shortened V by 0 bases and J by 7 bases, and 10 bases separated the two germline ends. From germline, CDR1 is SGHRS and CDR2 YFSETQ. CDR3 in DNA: TGCGCCAGCAGCTTGGTTACCGGGTATGAAGCTTTCTTT. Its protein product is CASSLVTGYEAFF.